This T cell receptor (beta chain) was captured in a study of blood T cell repertoires in COVID-19. Study-wide background: The origin of the acute and convalescent COVID-19 samples was the United States, Italy and Spain. PBMCs, B-cell-depleted T cells, or T cells provided the cDNA or gDNA that made up the material.

Authors' methods: The assay estimated nucleated cells by amplifying reference gene primers. The protocol was immunoSEQ multiplex PCR, while the TCRdb copy is restricted to in-frame clones and leaves out a portion. For V, J and clone size, that table is used; D and trimming come from the DNA. This table has 200,000 to 300,000 clones, approximately 86% appearing once. The TCR originated in a man younger than 45 with active or convalescent COVID-19. Sequenced input: peripheral blood.

DNA of the CDR3: TGTGCCAGCAGCTTAGCACGGACAGGGGGCAAGAACACTGAAGCTTTCTTT. It specifies CASSLARTGGKNTEAFF. This chain uses TRBV7-8 with TRBJ1-1; TRBD1 agrees at 11 bases. V trimming: 0 bases; J trimming: 1 base; junction bases outside the gene matches: 4. CDR1 SGHVS and CDR2 FQNEAQ come from the germline V gene. CDR3 length: 17 amino acids.